This T cell receptor (beta chain) was recorded in a study of beta chain features in type 1 diabetes. Sorted populations all exceeded 98% purity. Reverse transcription of all isolated RNA meant that expressed TCRB transcripts were sequenced. Naive, central memory and regulatory T cell samples produced a mean of approximately 4 million reads. This table comes from immunoSEQ multiplex PCR, and its TCRdb copy is limited to in-frame clones, with some not included. Of around 340,000 clones listed, around 9.3% are singletons. The study, taken as a whole, reports: Within each of all four CD4+ subsets, Type 1 diabetes patients had TCRB CDR3s that were moderately but significantly shorter. High-TCR-expressing cells could be over-represented by cDNA sequencing.

To note about this clone: The antigen remains unidentified.

Germline lookup yields CDR1 SNHLY and CDR2 FYNNEI. The CDR3 is 13 residues long. What was sequenced was central memory CD4+ T cells from blood. The TCR comes from a man aged 25-45 years with type 1 diabetes. This chain connects TRBV2 to TRBJ1-5; D is uncertain. The CDR3 loop is CASAGDSNQPQHF. Written as DNA, the CDR3 is TGTGCTAGTGCCGGGGATAGCAATCAGCCCCAGCATTTT.